This TCR beta chain was observed in a study of shared clonotypes between healthy human individuals (dated by TCRdb to between 2020 and 2021). For the study in its entirety: The cohort comprised a couple of women and a few men aged 18 to 49 years. To increase sequencing depth and limit assay-specific biases, different laboratories used diverse techniques to prepare libraries and sequence TCR repertoires. To estimate repertoire size and how much clonotypes are shared between individuals, the study performed deep sequencing of blood TCR repertoires from about five healthy adults. Per donor, leukapheresis produced somewhere between about 0.85 and 9.5 billion PBMCs. Per donor, three plates each were used for CD4 naive and CD4 memory, two for CD8 naive, and one for CD8 memory.

Reading the germline V gene gives CDR1 ENHRY and CDR2 SYGVKD. Including cysteine and phenylalanine, the CDR3 has 16 amino acids. The kept DNA is CDR3 alone, 48 bases in frame from the first base. The V end gives up 1 base and the J end 5 bases, leaving 9 bases in the junction not matched to a gene. What the research found in general, with its limitations: Sampling was restricted to blood, and TCR repertoires in tissues likely differ from the TCR repertoires found in blood. Even with the large sequencing depth, rarefaction of the sorted-subset datasets indicated that sequencing was incomplete. Based on pairwise subsampling, the degree of clonotype sharing among donors was expected to be affected by sequencing depth. When a few donors were compared, the shared fraction of clonotypes was around 4.6% for naive CD4, more than 3% for naive CD8, about 2.4% for memory CD4, and under 0.5% for memory CD8. Because the study included a small number of donors, the genetic and exposure-history diversity represented was limited. Larger estimated clonotype richness was generally found for naive subsets than for memory subsets. Clonotypes shared by all four sorted-subset donors showed higher generation probabilities than non-shared clonotypes.

TCR CDR3 regions were amplified from genomic DNA by multiplex PCR using the deep immunoSEQ assay. For each cell subset, the extracted genomic DNA was distributed evenly across all wells of several immunoSEQ 96-well plates, and each plate served as one replicate. For sorted subsets, around 200 ng genomic DNA, equal to 25,000 to 35,000 T cell genomes, was loaded into each replicate PCR. The purified libraries were quantified using a Qubit 3.0 fluorometer, sized with a Bioanalyzer 2100, and then quantified again using the KAPA Library Quantification kit. Every immunoSEQ 96-well plate was sequenced on a dedicated single-read 150-cycle Illumina NextSeq 550 flow cell. On the authors' methods: Because the immunoSEQ output held only junctional sequences and lacked quality scores, the filtering could not match the filtering applied to full-length reads. Sequences were annotated with PyIR, a Python wrapper for IgBLAST v1.9, and V/J genes and CDR3 were assigned using IMGT germline references. Reads with weak V/J assignments (E-value above 1e-6), missing CDR3, stop codons, out-of-frame junctions, or ambiguous translated residues were removed. A V3J clonotype was defined by an identical inferred V gene, J gene, and CDR3 amino acid sequence. Percentage overlap between repertoires was computed as shared unique clonotypes divided by the size of the smaller repertoire. Richness of each repertoire was evaluated using RTK rarefaction, the Chao1 estimator, and Recon v2.1 estimates of unobserved clonotypes. Generation probabilities for all TCRbeta clonotypes obtained by the gDNA method from several donors were computed using OLGA. The table comes from immuneACCESS by way of TCRdb, which keeps in-frame sequences with V and J called. Part of the clones is missing from these tables; in studies checked, under half for an unresolved V gene and the rest for unknown reasons. V and J calls and clone size follow that table, whereas D and trimming were derived from the DNA. For this sample there are hundreds of thousands of clones; about 98% appear just once. In total, the top ten clones hold 0.3% of the sample.

Concerning this clone itself: Its antigen has not been determined. Base qualities are not provided; no much larger clone lies one nucleotide away.

For the CD8 naive samples, CD45RO-negative cells were positively selected for CCR7, yielding a CD45RA+CCR7+ population from which TemRA cells were excluded. Healthy HIV-negative adults with no recently reported acute infections or vaccinations were included as donors. Every donor was a Caucasian adult residing in Nashville, Tennessee, USA. Blood was collected by leukapheresis, and PBMCs were isolated by Ficoll-Histopaque density gradient centrifugation and then cryopreserved in liquid nitrogen vapor phase. Purity and quantity of every magnetically sorted T cell population were checked by analytical flow cytometry. From each sorted fraction, genomic DNA was isolated and quantified by UV absorbance on a Nanodrop 2000c.

The source is a man in his thirties or forties in good health. Sequenced input: naive CD8+ T cells sorted from blood. In the paper's terms, the cell subset or site label means: CD45RA+CCR7+. The sequence joins TRBV10-3 to TRBJ2-7; 9 middle bases align to TRBD2. The sequenced DNA is TGTGCCATCAGTGAGTGGGATAGCGGGAGTATCCACGAGCAGTACTTC. Its translation is CAISEWDSGSIHEQYF.